This T cell receptor (beta chain) was retrieved from a study of shared clonotypes between healthy human individuals. V lost 4 bases, J lost 6 bases, and 0 bases stayed unmatched. The length of the CDR3 is 13 residues. The germline gives CDR1 LNHDA, CDR2 SQIVND (reference sequence). The assay was immunoSEQ multiplex PCR, and TCRdb's table has in-frame clones only and misses some. The sample holds approximately 980,000 clones, over 60% seen once. About this clone itself: Other DNA sequences in the sample encode the same CDR3.

Source material: memory CD4+ T cells sorted from blood. Subset defined: CD45RA-negative fraction. The gene calls are TRBV19 and TRBJ1-5, with TRBD1 matching 10 bases. The sequence came from a man in his late teens or twenties in good health. The CDR3 coding sequence is TGTGCCAGTAGTAGGGACAGGGGTCAGCCCCAGCATTTT. It specifies CASSRDRGQPQHF.